This is a list of T cell receptor beta chains from one sample in a study of STAT3 mutations in large granular lymphocyte leukemia. Sequencing used immunoSEQ multiplex PCR; TCRdb keeps in-frame clones, though not all of them. This table holds fewer than 2,000 clones, approximately 30% found once. Input material: peripheral blood mononuclear cells. Receptors were obtained from a male patient in his 50s with T-cell large granular lymphocyte leukemia. Some clones in this sample may be carry-over from other donors' samples. The CDR3 runs from the conserved cysteine through the conserved F or W. The order of the fields is clone size, J gene, V gene, CDR3 protein. Expanded clones get a size class; other rows say once, few or many, or leave the size out.

NA	TRBJ2-1	TRBV29-1	CSVRDRGSYNEQFF
NA	TRBJ1-5	TRBV18	CASSRSLSNQPQHF
NA	TRBJ2-1	TRBV13	CASSSGPGSARANEQFF
NA	TRBJ2-7	TRBV5-1	CASSQLAGEGEQYF
NA	TRBJ2-7	TRBV5-6	CASSAGYEQYF
NA	TRBJ2-7	TRBV5-1	CASSLGGSGTSYEQYF
NA	TRBJ1-5	TRBV4-1	CASSPDGILIGNQPQHF
few	TRBJ2-2	TRBV6-5	CASSPTGGNTGELFF
NA	TRBJ2-7	TRBV5-4	CASSSGQLGEQYF
NA	TRBJ1-3	TRBV30	CAWGRDRGGGNTIYF
large	TRBJ2-7	TRBV27	CASSSPGYEQYF
NA	TRBJ1-1	TRBV7-9	CASSSGRTEAFF
NA	TRBJ2-3	TRBV7-9	CASSPGQDTYTQYF
few	TRBJ1-2	TRBV7-9	CASRRQTRFYGYTF
NA	TRBJ1-2	TRBV5-1	CASSLEDRAYGYTF
few	TRBJ2-6	TRBV7-9	CASSTTGYGSGANVLTF
few	TRBJ2-7	TRBV14	CASSQDSRQGYEQYF
NA	TRBJ2-7	TRBV6-6	CASSTPGHDYEQYF
NA	TRBJ2-7	TRBV18	CASSPNRVNEQYF
NA	TRBJ2-7	TRBV20-1	CSARRGYEQYF
NA	TRBJ2-7	TRBV5-1	CASSSGPGDYEQYF
NA	TRBJ2-1	TRBV5-1	CASSLEAGYNEQFF
few	TRBJ2-5	TRBV7-9	CASSLRDRGQVYGETQYF
NA	TRBJ1-2	TRBV30	CAWSGLYGYTF
NA	TRBJ2-7	TRBV5-6	CASSHGTGDYEQYF
NA	TRBJ1-2	TRBV18	CASSPRQGNYGYTF
NA	TRBJ2-2	TRBV29-1	CSVSDGELFF
NA	TRBJ2-1	TRBV29-1	CSVVMSIEQFF
NA	TRBJ2-3	TRBV9	CASSVDPSGIPDTQYF
NA	TRBJ2-7	TRBV18	CASSPRGLSYEQYF
medium-sized	TRBJ2-3	TRBV30	CAWGEGIDTQYF
medium-sized	TRBJ2-7	TRBV27	CASSYTSEAEQYF
NA	TRBJ2-7	TRBV29-1	CSVVTDSYEQYF
NA	TRBJ1-4	TRBV30	CAWTPGSGDEKLFF
NA	TRBJ2-7	TRBV4-3	CASSQVVFDGTGDYEQYF
NA	TRBJ1-5	TRBV30	CAWSVLGRANQPQHF
NA	TRBJ1-4	TRBV18	CASSLDRADEKLFF
few	TRBJ2-5	TRBV7-9	CASSPGQGQETQYF
NA	TRBJ2-1	TRBV18	CASSLIAGRSYNEQFF
few	TRBJ2-1	TRBV7-3	CASSLSSGSNEQFF
NA	TRBJ1-1	TRBV6-1	CASSQLQGGGEAFF
NA	TRBJ1-2	TRBV5-4	CASSGQGHYGYTF
medium-sized	TRBJ1-1	TRBV6-6	CASTPTGLNTEAFF
few	TRBJ2-7	TRBV5-1	CASSSLQSSLGEQYF
NA	TRBJ2-7	TRBV27	CASSLGQYGYEQYF
NA	TRBJ2-5	TRBV18	CASSPPGRGQETQYF
NA	TRBJ1-2	TRBV5-1	CASSLGHNYGYTF
NA	TRBJ2-1	TRBV29-1	CSGVYNEQFF
few	TRBJ1-2	TRBV18	CASSPGQGVVGYTF
few	TRBJ1-5	TRBV25-1	CASSMGGPQPQHF
medium-sized	TRBJ1-2	TRBV30	CAWSVFYGYTF
NA	TRBJ2-3	TRBV30	CAWSALTDTQYF
NA	TRBJ2-7	TRBV5-4	CASSLGTGTVTYEQYF